This T cell receptor (beta chain) was retrieved from a study of blood T cell repertoires in COVID-19. TCRdb keeps only in-frame clones here, not all; method: immunoSEQ multiplex PCR. The table has about 88,000 clones, roughly 87% seen once; the top ten hold under 8.5%. Germline CDR1 and CDR2: SGHNT and YENEEA. This CDR3 spans 18 amino acids. V lost 1 base to trimming and J lost 4 bases; unmatched junction nucleotides: 13. This receptor was obtained from a man younger than 35 with COVID-19, enrolled during active disease. Sequences were obtained from peripheral blood. This sequence joins TRBV11-3 and TRBJ2-7; 10 nucleotides match TRBD1. CDR3 amino acids: CASSLAPLGDRGQYEQYF. CDR3 sequence (DNA): TGTGCCAGCAGCTTAGCTCCCCTCGGCGACAGGGGGCAATACGAGCAGTACTTC.